These T cell receptor beta chains were read from a single sample in a study of high-grade serous ovarian cancer treatment subgroups. Assay used: immunoSEQ multiplex PCR; TCRdb lists only in-frame clones, some missing. The sample lists 10,000 to 15,000 clones; roughly 88% were seen once. The sequenced material came from tumor tissue. Receptor source: a human donor with high-grade serous ovarian cancer. The CDR3 runs from the conserved cysteine through the conserved F or W. The order of the fields is D gene, clone size, V gene, J gene, CDR3 protein, CDR3 DNA. A D gene is named only where the DNA matches it firmly. Size is omitted from some rows. Given values are once, few, many or a class for expanded clones.

D gene: NA; clone size: NA; V gene: TRBV4-1; J gene: TRBJ1-1; CDR3 protein: CASSHPRDTEAFF; CDR3 DNA: TGCGCCAGCAGCCATCCCAGGGACACTGAAGCTTTCTTT
D gene: NA; clone size: NA; V gene: TRBV28; J gene: TRBJ1-1; CDR3 protein: CASSLQSGAFF; CDR3 DNA: TGTGCCAGCAGTTTACAGAGCGGAGCTTTCTTT
D gene: NA; clone size: NA; V gene: TRBV2; J gene: TRBJ1-1; CDR3 protein: CASSGDKAKTEAFF; CDR3 DNA: TGTGCCAGCAGTGGGGACAAGGCAAAGACTGAAGCTTTCTTT
D gene: TRBD2; clone size: once; V gene: TRBV9; J gene: TRBJ2-4; CDR3 protein: CASSPLAGGGGATKNIQYF; CDR3 DNA: TGTGCCAGCAGCCCCCTGGCGGGAGGCGGGGGGGCGACCAAAAACATTCAGTACTTC
D gene: TRBD1; clone size: NA; V gene: TRBV6-6; J gene: TRBJ1-5; CDR3 protein: CASSYSGTGGVQPQHF; CDR3 DNA: TGTGCCAGCAGTTACTCCGGGACAGGGGGGGTCCAGCCCCAGCATTTT
D gene: TRBD2; clone size: NA; V gene: TRBV27; J gene: TRBJ2-2; CDR3 protein: CASRLTSGSVSGELFF; CDR3 DNA: TGTGCCAGCAGATTGACTAGCGGGAGCGTGTCCGGGGAGCTGTTTTTT
D gene: NA; clone size: NA; V gene: TRBV19; J gene: TRBJ1-1; CDR3 protein: CASSLGAGTEAFF; CDR3 DNA: TGTGCCAGTAGTTTGGGGGCCGGCACTGAAGCTTTCTTT
D gene: TRBD1; clone size: NA; V gene: TRBV4-3; J gene: TRBJ1-1; CDR3 protein: CASSQDQGGSNTEAFF; CDR3 DNA: TGCGCCAGCAGCCAAGATCAGGGGGGGAGTAACACTGAAGCTTTCTTT
D gene: NA; clone size: NA; V gene: TRBV7-2; J gene: TRBJ2-3; CDR3 protein: CASSANLPGDTQYF; CDR3 DNA: TGTGCCAGCAGCGCAAACCTCCCCGGCGATACGCAGTATTTT
D gene: TRBD1; clone size: once; V gene: TRBV10-3; J gene: TRBJ2-3; CDR3 protein: CAISGGTGPTDTQYF; CDR3 DNA: TGTGCCATCAGTGGGGGGACAGGTCCCACAGATACGCAGTATTTT
D gene: NA; clone size: NA; V gene: TRBV29-1; J gene: TRBJ2-1; CDR3 protein: CSVSPPEKGDEQFF; CDR3 DNA: TGCAGCGTTTCCCCACCGGAGAAGGGGGATGAGCAGTTCTTC
D gene: TRBD1; clone size: NA; V gene: TRBV7-9; J gene: TRBJ2-5; CDR3 protein: CASKQGNQETQYF; CDR3 DNA: TGTGCCAGCAAACAGGGGAACCAAGAGACCCAGTACTTC
D gene: NA; clone size: once; V gene: TRBV9; J gene: TRBJ1-6; CDR3 protein: CASSVARANSPLHF; CDR3 DNA: TGTGCCAGCAGCGTCGCTAGGGCTAATTCACCCCTCCACTTT
D gene: NA; clone size: NA; V gene: TRBV5-4; J gene: TRBJ2-2; CDR3 protein: CASSLQGSGAGELFF; CDR3 DNA: TGTGCCAGCAGCTTGCAGGGGTCAGGGGCCGGGGAGCTGTTTTTT
D gene: TRBD1; clone size: once; V gene: TRBV6-6; J gene: TRBJ2-1; CDR3 protein: CASSHGQAEQFF; CDR3 DNA: TGTGCCAGCAGTCATGGACAGGCAGAGCAGTTCTTC
D gene: TRBD1; clone size: NA; V gene: TRBV19; J gene: TRBJ1-2; CDR3 protein: CASSPGTADNYGYTF; CDR3 DNA: TGTGCCAGTAGTCCCGGGACAGCCGATAACTATGGCTACACCTTC
D gene: TRBD1; clone size: once; V gene: TRBV28; J gene: TRBJ2-7; CDR3 protein: CASRGQGTYEQYF; CDR3 DNA: TGTGCCAGCCGCGGACAGGGGACTTACGAGCAGTACTTC
D gene: NA; clone size: medium-sized; V gene: TRBV10-3; J gene: TRBJ1-3; CDR3 protein: CASSAGTTGNTIYF; CDR3 DNA: TGTGCCAGTTCGGCGGGGACAACTGGAAACACCATATATTTT
D gene: NA; clone size: NA; V gene: TRBV7-3; J gene: TRBJ2-2; CDR3 protein: CASSDSGGRPGELFF; CDR3 DNA: TGTGCCAGCAGCGACTCCGGGGGGCGCCCCGGGGAGCTGTTTTTT
D gene: NA; clone size: NA; V gene: TRBV10-3; J gene: TRBJ1-2; CDR3 protein: CAISARGMLYGYTF; CDR3 DNA: TGTGCCATCAGTGCAAGGGGAATGCTCTATGGCTACACCTTC
D gene: TRBD2; clone size: NA; V gene: TRBV27; J gene: TRBJ2-6; CDR3 protein: CASSPLPPGLANSGANVLTF; CDR3 DNA: TGTGCCAGCAGTCCCCTACCCCCGGGACTAGCGAACTCTGGGGCCAACGTCCTGACTTTC
D gene: NA; clone size: NA; V gene: TRBV4-3; J gene: TRBJ1-4; CDR3 protein: CASSQERAINEKLFF; CDR3 DNA: TGCGCCAGCAGCCAAGAAAGGGCGATTAATGAAAAACTGTTTTTT
D gene: TRBD2; clone size: NA; V gene: TRBV7-6; J gene: TRBJ2-5; CDR3 protein: CASSGLAGNQETQYF; CDR3 DNA: TGTGCCAGCAGTGGACTAGCGGGGAACCAAGAGACCCAGTACTTC
D gene: TRBD2; clone size: NA; V gene: TRBV13; J gene: TRBJ2-7; CDR3 protein: CASSWNSGGMYEQYF; CDR3 DNA: TGTGCCAGCAGCTGGAATAGCGGGGGGATGTACGAGCAGTACTTC
D gene: NA; clone size: NA; V gene: TRBV4-3; J gene: TRBJ2-3; CDR3 protein: CASSQERPTTQYF; CDR3 DNA: TGCGCCAGCAGCCAAGAGAGGCCAACTACGCAGTATTTT
D gene: TRBD2; clone size: NA; V gene: TRBV10-2; J gene: TRBJ2-1; CDR3 protein: CASSDQTSGNNEQFF; CDR3 DNA: TGCGCCAGCAGTGACCAGACTAGCGGAAACAATGAGCAGTTCTTC
D gene: NA; clone size: NA; V gene: TRBV5-1; J gene: TRBJ2-1; CDR3 protein: CASSLAEASHEQFF; CDR3 DNA: TGCGCCAGCAGCTTGGCCGAGGCGTCCCATGAGCAGTTCTTC
D gene: NA; clone size: NA; V gene: TRBV5-6; J gene: TRBJ1-1; CDR3 protein: CASSLRGMNTEAFF; CDR3 DNA: TGTGCCAGCAGCTTGAGGGGCATGAACACTGAAGCTTTCTTT
D gene: NA; clone size: NA; V gene: TRBV4-3; J gene: TRBJ2-7; CDR3 protein: CASSQDLWGSYEQYF; CDR3 DNA: TGCGCCAGCAGCCAAGATCTATGGGGGTCCTACGAGCAGTACTTC
D gene: NA; clone size: NA; V gene: TRBV2; J gene: TRBJ2-3; CDR3 protein: CASTLQGTDTDTQYF; CDR3 DNA: TGTGCCAGCACGCTACAGGGGACTGACACAGATACGCAGTATTTT
D gene: NA; clone size: NA; V gene: TRBV14; J gene: TRBJ1-6; CDR3 protein: CASSLDIPRMNSPLHF; CDR3 DNA: TGTGCCAGCAGCCTCGACATCCCAAGAATGAATTCACCCCTCCACTTT
D gene: NA; clone size: once; V gene: TRBV28; J gene: TRBJ1-3; CDR3 protein: CASSPPGSGGGNTIYF; CDR3 DNA: TGTGCCAGCAGTCCGCCCGGGTCGGGGGGTGGAAACACCATATATTTT
D gene: NA; clone size: NA; V gene: TRBV21-1; J gene: TRBJ2-7; CDR3 protein: CASSKDRAGCYEQYF; CDR3 DNA: TGTGCCAGCAGCAAAGACCGGGCAGGGTGCTACGAGCAGTACTTC
D gene: TRBD1; clone size: few; V gene: TRBV5-1; J gene: TRBJ1-2; CDR3 protein: CASSPRQGARNGYTF; CDR3 DNA: TGCGCCAGCAGCCCTCGACAGGGGGCGAGGAATGGCTACACCTTC
D gene: NA; clone size: NA; V gene: TRBV6-5; J gene: TRBJ1-5; CDR3 protein: CASSKTRGVNQPQHF; CDR3 DNA: TGTGCCAGCAGTAAGACACGAGGCGTCAATCAGCCCCAGCATTTT
D gene: NA; clone size: NA; V gene: TRBV6-5; J gene: TRBJ2-7; CDR3 protein: CASSYSRRAVGQGQYF; CDR3 DNA: TGTGCCAGCAGTTACTCGAGACGGGCTGTTGGTCAGGGGCAGTACTTC
D gene: NA; clone size: NA; V gene: TRBV5-4; J gene: TRBJ2-5; CDR3 protein: CASSSRDRETQYF; CDR3 DNA: TGTGCCAGCAGCTCCAGGGATAGGGAGACCCAGTACTTC
D gene: NA; clone size: few; V gene: TRBV7-9; J gene: TRBJ1-6; CDR3 protein: CASSLLASPLHF; CDR3 DNA: TGTGCCAGCAGCTTATTAGCTTCACCCCTCCACTTT
D gene: TRBD2; clone size: once; V gene: TRBV5-6; J gene: TRBJ2-5; CDR3 protein: CASSGLTLAGGTETQYF; CDR3 DNA: TGTGCCAGCAGCGGACTAACACTAGCGGGGGGTACGGAGACCCAGTACTTC
D gene: NA; clone size: NA; V gene: TRBV5-6; J gene: TRBJ2-3; CDR3 protein: CASSFRATSTDTQYF; CDR3 DNA: TGTGCCAGCAGCTTTAGGGCAACTAGCACAGATACGCAGTATTTT
D gene: NA; clone size: NA; V gene: TRBV7-9; J gene: TRBJ1-2; CDR3 protein: CASSSGDRLINYGYTF; CDR3 DNA: TGTGCCAGCAGCTCAGGAGATAGACTCATTAACTATGGCTACACCTTC
D gene: TRBD1; clone size: NA; V gene: TRBV6-6; J gene: TRBJ1-4; CDR3 protein: CAIGTGAANEKLFF; CDR3 DNA: TGTGCCATCGGGACAGGGGCGGCTAATGAAAAACTGTTTTTT